This entry lists 2 T cell receptor beta chains sequenced from one sample in a study of cytotoxic CD8 clonotypes in ibrutinib-treated CLL. TCRdb keeps only in-frame clones here, not all; method: immunoSEQ multiplex PCR. The sample includes more than 150,000 clones, 72% seen only once; the top ten take 10% to 15%. The material sequenced was PBMCs, taken after 24 months of ibrutinib treatment. These receptors came from a human donor with chronic lymphocytic leukemia.

This chain connects TRBV27 to TRBJ1-4; D is unresolved. The CDR3 length is 13 residues. The germline V gene encodes CDR1 MNHEY and CDR2 SMNVEV (reference sequence). V dropped 6 bases and J dropped 6 bases, with 11 bases sitting between them. The DNA for the CDR3 is TGTGCCAGCAGCGTAGGTGGGGATGAAAAACTGTTTTTT. As protein: CASSVGGDEKLFF.

The V and J genes are TRBV6-4 and TRBJ1-2, with a tentative D call TRBD1 (5 bases). CDR1 and CDR2 (germline): MRHNA, SNTAGT. This CDR3 has 14 amino acids. The V end was cut by 0 bases, the J end by 7 bases, with 12 bases between. The CDR3 DNA sequence: TGTGCCAGCAGTGACTCGGGGACTATTTCTGGCTACACCTTC. Amino acid sequence: CASSDSGTISGYTF.